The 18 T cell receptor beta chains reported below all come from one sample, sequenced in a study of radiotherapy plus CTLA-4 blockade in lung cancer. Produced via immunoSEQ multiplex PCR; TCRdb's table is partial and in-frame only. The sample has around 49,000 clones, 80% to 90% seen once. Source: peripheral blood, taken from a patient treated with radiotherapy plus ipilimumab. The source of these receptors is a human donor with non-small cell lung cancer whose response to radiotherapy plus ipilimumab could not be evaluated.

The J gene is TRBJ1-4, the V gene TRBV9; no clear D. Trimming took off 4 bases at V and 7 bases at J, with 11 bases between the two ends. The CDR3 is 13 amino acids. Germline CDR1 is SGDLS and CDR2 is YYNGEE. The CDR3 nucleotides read TGTGCCAGCAGCCCCACAGTCGGTGAAAAACTGTTTTTT. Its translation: CASSPTVGEKLFF.

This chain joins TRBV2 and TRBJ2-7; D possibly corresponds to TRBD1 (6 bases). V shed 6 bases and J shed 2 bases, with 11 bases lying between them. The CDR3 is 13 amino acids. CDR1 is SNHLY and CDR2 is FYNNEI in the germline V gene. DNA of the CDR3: TGTGCCAGCAGCAGACAGGAGCCCTACGAGCAGTACTTC. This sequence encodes CASSRQEPYEQYF.

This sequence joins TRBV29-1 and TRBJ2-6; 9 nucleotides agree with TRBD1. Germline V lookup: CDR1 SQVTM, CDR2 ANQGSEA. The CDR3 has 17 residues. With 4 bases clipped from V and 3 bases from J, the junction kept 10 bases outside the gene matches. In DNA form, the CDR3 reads TGCAGCGTTGGGTCCCGGGACAGGGCGGGTGGGGCCAACGTCCTGACTTTC. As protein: CSVGSRDRAGGANVLTF.

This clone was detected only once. The CDR3 nucleotides are TGTGCCAGCAGCACCGGGACAGGGGACGACGGGGAGCTGTTTTTT. It is translated as CASSTGTGDDGELFF. The rearrangement uses TRBV5-6 and TRBJ2-2, with TRBD1 matching 10 bases. The V gene end was trimmed by 4 bases and the J gene end by 7 bases; junction bases not matched to a gene: 7. From germline, CDR1 is SGHDT and CDR2 YYEEEE. The CDR3 is 15 amino acids.

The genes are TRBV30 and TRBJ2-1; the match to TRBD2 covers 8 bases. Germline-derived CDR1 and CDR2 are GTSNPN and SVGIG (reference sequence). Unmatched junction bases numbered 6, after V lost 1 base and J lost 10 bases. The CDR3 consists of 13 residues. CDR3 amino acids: CAWSANAGGEQFF. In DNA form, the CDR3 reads TGTGCCTGGAGTGCCAATGCGGGAGGCGAGCAGTTCTTC.

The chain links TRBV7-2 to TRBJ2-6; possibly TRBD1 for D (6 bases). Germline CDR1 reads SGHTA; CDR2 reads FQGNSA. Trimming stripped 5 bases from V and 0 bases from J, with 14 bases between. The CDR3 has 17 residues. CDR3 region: CASSLITGYSGANVLTF. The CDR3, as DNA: TGTGCCAGCAGCCTTATTACAGGGTACTCTGGGGCCAACGTCCTGACTTTC.

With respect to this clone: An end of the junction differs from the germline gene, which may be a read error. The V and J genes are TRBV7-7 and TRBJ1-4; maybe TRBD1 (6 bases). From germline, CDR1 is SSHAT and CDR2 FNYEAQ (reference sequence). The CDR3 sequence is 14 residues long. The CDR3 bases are TGTGCTAGCAGCTTATGGGGGCTAAGGGAAAAACTGTTTTTT. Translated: CASSLWGLREKLFF.

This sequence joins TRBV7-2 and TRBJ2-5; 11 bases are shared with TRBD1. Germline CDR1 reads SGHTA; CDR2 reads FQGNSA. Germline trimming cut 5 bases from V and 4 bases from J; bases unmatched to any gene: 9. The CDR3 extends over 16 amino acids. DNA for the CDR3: TGTGCCAGCAGCCCGTCGCGGACAGGGGGCTTAGAGACCCAGTACTTC. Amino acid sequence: CASSPSRTGGLETQYF. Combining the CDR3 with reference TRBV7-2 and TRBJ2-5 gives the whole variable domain GAGVSQSPSNKVTEKGKDVELRCDPISGHTALYWYRQSLGQGLEFLIYFQGNSAPDKSGLPSDRFSAERTGGSVSTLTIQRTQQEDSAVYLCASSPSRTGGLETQYFGPGTRLLVL.

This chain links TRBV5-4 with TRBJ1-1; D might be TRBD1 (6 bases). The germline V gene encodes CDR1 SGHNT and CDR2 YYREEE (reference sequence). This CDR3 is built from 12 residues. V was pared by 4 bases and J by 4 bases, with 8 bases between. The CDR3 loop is CASSEQGTEAFF. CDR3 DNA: TGTGCCAGCAGCGAACAGGGCACTGAAGCTTTCTTT.

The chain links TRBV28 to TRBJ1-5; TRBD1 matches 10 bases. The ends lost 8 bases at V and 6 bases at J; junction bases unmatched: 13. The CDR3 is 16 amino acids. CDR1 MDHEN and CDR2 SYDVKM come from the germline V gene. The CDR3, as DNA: TGTGCCAGCCGCGGGGACAGGGGATGGAGCGCTCAGCCCCAGCATTTT. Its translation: CASRGDRGWSAQPQHF.

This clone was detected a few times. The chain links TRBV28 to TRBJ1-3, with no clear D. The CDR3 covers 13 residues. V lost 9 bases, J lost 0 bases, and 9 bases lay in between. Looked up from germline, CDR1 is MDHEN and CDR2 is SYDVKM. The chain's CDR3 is CASLTVSGNTIYF. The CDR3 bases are TGTGCCAGTCTAACAGTCTCTGGAAACACCATATATTTT.

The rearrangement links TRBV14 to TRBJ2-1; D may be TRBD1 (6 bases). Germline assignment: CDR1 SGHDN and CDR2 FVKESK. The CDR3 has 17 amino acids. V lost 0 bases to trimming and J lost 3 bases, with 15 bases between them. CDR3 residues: CASSQERGSPFYNEQFF. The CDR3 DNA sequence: TGTGCCAGCAGCCAAGAGAGGGGGTCTCCGTTCTACAATGAGCAGTTCTTC.

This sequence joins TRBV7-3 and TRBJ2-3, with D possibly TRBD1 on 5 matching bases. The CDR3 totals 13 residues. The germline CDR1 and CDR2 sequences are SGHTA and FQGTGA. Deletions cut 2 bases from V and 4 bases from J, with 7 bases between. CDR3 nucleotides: TGTGCCAGCAGCTTACAGGGTTCAGATACGCAGTATTTT. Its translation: CASSLQGSDTQYF.

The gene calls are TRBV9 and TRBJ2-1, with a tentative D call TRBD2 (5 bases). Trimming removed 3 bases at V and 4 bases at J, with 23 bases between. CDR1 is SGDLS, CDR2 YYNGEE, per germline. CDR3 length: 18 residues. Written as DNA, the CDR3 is TGTGCCAGCAGCGGCCCGAAAGGAGGCAACCCAAAGTACAATGAGCAGTTCTTC. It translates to CASSGPKGGNPKYNEQFF.

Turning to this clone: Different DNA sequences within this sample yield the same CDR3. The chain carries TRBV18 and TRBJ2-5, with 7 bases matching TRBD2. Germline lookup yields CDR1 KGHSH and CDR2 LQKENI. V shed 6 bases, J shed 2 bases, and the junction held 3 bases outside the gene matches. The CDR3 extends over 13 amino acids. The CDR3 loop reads CASSAGVQETQYF. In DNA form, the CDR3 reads TGTGCCAGCTCCGCGGGGGTTCAAGAGACCCAGTACTTC.

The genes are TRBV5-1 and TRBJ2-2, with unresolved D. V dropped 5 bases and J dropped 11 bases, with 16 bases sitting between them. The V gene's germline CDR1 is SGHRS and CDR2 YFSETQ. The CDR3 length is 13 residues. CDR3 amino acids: CASSPITRLELFF. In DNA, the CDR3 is TGCGCCAGCAGTCCCATCACGCGGCTCGAGCTGTTTTTT.

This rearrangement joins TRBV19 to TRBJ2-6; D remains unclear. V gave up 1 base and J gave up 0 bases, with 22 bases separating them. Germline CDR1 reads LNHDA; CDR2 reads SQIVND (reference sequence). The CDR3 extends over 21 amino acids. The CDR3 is CASSIGVIRAGLSSGANVLTF. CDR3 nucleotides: TGTGCCAGTAGTATAGGGGTAATTCGTGCAGGCCTGAGCTCTGGGGCCAACGTCCTGACTTTC.

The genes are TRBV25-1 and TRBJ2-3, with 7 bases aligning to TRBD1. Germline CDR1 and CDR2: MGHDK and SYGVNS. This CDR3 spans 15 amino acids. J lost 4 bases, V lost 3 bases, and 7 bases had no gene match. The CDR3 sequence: CASSDRGRGSDTQYF. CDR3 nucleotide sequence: TGTGCCAGCAGTGATAGGGGGCGCGGGTCAGATACGCAGTATTTT.